The clone carrying this TCR beta chain showed up just a few times. CDR3 size: 16 residues. Germline V gene lookup returns CDR1 SGHDT and CDR2 YYEEEE. Losses at the gene ends were 1 base for V and 3 bases for J; bases not matched to a gene: 8. This entry comes from a study of CD8 T cells in ankylosing spondylitis. A single record per CDR3 protein comes from TCRdb applying MiXCR to the 5' RACE reads. The sample records about 92,000 distinct CDR3 sequences, 8.8% being singletons. The sample was blood, either unsorted or a sorted T cell fraction (not recorded which). This chain joins TRBV5-6 and TRBJ2-5, with 8 positions matching TRBD2. This clonotype was obtained from a male donor with ankylosing spondylitis or in good health (not recorded which). The CDR3 DNA follows: TGTGCCAGCAGCTTGTCTGGGCTAGCGGGTGAAGAGACCCAGTACTTC. Its protein is CASSLSGLAGEETQYF.